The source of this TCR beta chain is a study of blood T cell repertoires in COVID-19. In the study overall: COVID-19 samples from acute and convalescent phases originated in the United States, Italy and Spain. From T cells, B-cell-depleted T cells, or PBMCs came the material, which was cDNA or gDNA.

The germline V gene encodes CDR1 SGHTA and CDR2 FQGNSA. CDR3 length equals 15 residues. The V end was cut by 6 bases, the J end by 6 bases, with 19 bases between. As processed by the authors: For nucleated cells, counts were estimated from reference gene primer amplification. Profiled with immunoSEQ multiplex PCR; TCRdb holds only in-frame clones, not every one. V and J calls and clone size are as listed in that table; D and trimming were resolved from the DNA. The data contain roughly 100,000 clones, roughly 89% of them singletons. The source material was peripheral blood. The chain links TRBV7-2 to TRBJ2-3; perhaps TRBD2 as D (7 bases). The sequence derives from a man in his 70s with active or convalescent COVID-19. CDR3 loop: CASSSLPGGQDTQYF. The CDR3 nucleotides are TGTGCCAGCAGTTCTCTTCCCGGGGGGCAGGATACGCAGTATTTT.